The clone carrying this T cell receptor (beta chain) was seen a single time. The antigen is undetermined. The sample belongs to a study of cytomegalovirus exposure and HLA in healthy donors. Study-wide results and caveats: In a later analysis, most CMV-associated TCR beta chains appeared HLA-restricted. TCR beta V segments were, for the most part, productive about 87% or about 30% of the time in an earlier analysis.

PCR used 60 Vbeta primers and 13 Jbeta primers. Repertoires were generated with immunoSEQ multiplex PCR, while TCRdb's copy carries only in-frame clones and drops some. Altogether 310,000 or so clones are present, about 90% being singletons, with the ten largest covering more than 2%. The TCR was taken from a woman aged 18-29 years in good health and CMV-seronegative. Sequencing was carried out using PBMCs.

For the CDR3, the DNA is TGTGCCAGCAGCTTGGGAGAGGGTTCGACTGAAGCTTTCTTT. Translated, it gives CASSLGEGSTEAFF. This chain links TRBV5-6 with TRBJ1-1; the D is unclear. The CDR3 contains 14 residues. Deletions cut 0 bases from V and 5 bases from J, with 11 bases between. Germline lookup yields CDR1 SGHDT and CDR2 YYEEEE.